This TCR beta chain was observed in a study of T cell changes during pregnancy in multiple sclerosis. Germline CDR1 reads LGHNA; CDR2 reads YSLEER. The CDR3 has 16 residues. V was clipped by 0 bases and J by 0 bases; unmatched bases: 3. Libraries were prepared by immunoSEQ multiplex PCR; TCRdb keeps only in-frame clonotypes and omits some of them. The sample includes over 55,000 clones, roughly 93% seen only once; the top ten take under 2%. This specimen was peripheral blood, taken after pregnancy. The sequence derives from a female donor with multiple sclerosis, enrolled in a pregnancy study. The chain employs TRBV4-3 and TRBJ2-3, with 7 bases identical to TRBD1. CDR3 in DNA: TGCGCCAGCAGCCAAGACTACAGGGGCAGCACAGATACGCAGTATTTT. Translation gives CASSQDYRGSTDTQYF.